Below are 21 T cell receptor beta chains sequenced from a single sample in a study of T cell responses to AZD1222 COVID-19 vaccine. The assay was immunoSEQ multiplex PCR, and TCRdb's table has in-frame clones only and misses some. The profile shows about 130,000 clones, around 90% of them singletons. The input for sequencing was peripheral blood, taken on day 0 of AZD1222 vaccination. The receptors stem from an adult in good health.

The CDR3: CASSFISGANTGELFF. The CDR3 coding sequence is TGCGCCAGCAGCTTTATAAGCGGGGCGAACACCGGGGAGCTGTTTTTT. The chain has TRBV5-1 and TRBJ2-2; 7 bases fit TRBD2. The CDR3 extends over 16 amino acids. Per the germline V gene, CDR1 is SGHRS and CDR2 is YFSETQ. V shed 2 bases, J shed 0 bases, and the junction held 4 bases outside the gene matches.

The chain carries TRBV9 and TRBJ2-2, with 9 bases fitting TRBD2. CDR3 length equals 15 residues. Germline values: CDR1 SGDLS, CDR2 YYNGEE. The V gene end was trimmed by 4 bases and the J gene end by 3 bases; junction bases not matched to a gene: 4. DNA for the CDR3: TGTGCCAGCAGCCCCGGACTAGCGCACACCGGGGAGCTGTTTTTT. It is translated as CASSPGLAHTGELFF.

CDR3 nucleotides: TGTGCCAGTAGGATCCCCTTGGGTGCTAACTATGGCTACACCTTC. This sequence encodes CASRIPLGANYGYTF. The chain uses TRBV19 and TRBJ1-2; unclear D gene. Germline CDR1 is LNHDA and CDR2 is SQIVND (reference sequence). With 6 bases removed from V and 0 bases from J, the gap between germline ends came to 14 bases. This CDR3 region has 15 residues.

The rearrangement joins TRBV6-5 to TRBJ2-5; 7 nucleotides agree with TRBD2. Losses at the gene ends were 6 bases for V and 4 bases for J; bases not matched to a gene: 8. The germline V gene encodes CDR1 MNHEY and CDR2 SVGAGI. CDR3 length: 14 residues. The CDR3 coding sequence is TGTGCCAGCAGCGGCTATGGGGGGGGAGAGACCCAGTACTTC. Residues: CASSGYGGGETQYF.

CDR3 amino acids: CASSLRQGTYEQYF. CDR3 in DNA: TGTGCCAGCAGTCTTCGACAGGGAACCTACGAGCAGTACTTC. V usage is TRBV27 and J usage is TRBJ2-7, with 7 bases lining up with TRBD1. The CDR3 covers 14 residues. The J segment lost 2 bases and the V segment lost 5 bases, leaving 6 bases of the junction unmatched. The germline CDR1 and CDR2 sequences are MNHEY and SMNVEV (reference sequence).

The chain is built from TRBV7-3 and TRBJ1-5, with 8 bases fitting TRBD1. Germline assignment: CDR1 SGHTA and CDR2 FQGTGA. The CDR3 extends over 13 amino acids. Germline trimming cut 5 bases from V and 5 bases from J; bases unmatched to any gene: 2. This chain's CDR3 is CASSQDRDQPQHF. DNA of the CDR3: TGTGCCAGCAGCCAGGACAGGGATCAGCCCCAGCATTTT.

The genes are TRBV28 and TRBJ2-2, with D perhaps being TRBD1 or TRBD2 (5 bases each). V shed 9 bases and J shed 5 bases, with 16 bases lying between them. The CDR3 sequence is 14 residues long. Germline V lookup: CDR1 MDHEN, CDR2 SYDVKM. This CDR3 reads CASVAGTSTGELFF. In DNA, the CDR3 is TGTGCCAGTGTGGCAGGGACCAGTACCGGGGAGCTGTTTTTT.

The chain carries TRBV5-8 and TRBJ1-6, with unresolved D. The germline V gene encodes CDR1 SGHTS and CDR2 YDEGEE. The CDR3 has 16 residues. Trimming left V 1 base short and J 4 bases short, with 12 bases between. The CDR3 loop reads CASSLIPSVYNSPLHF. CDR3 DNA sequence: TGTGCCAGCAGCTTGATCCCTTCGGTTTATAATTCACCCCTCCACTTT. The complete variable domain, with remaining parts taken from reference TRBV5-8 and TRBJ1-6, reads EAGVTQSPTHLIKTRGQQATLRCSPISGHTSVYWYQQALGLGLQFLLWYDEGEERNRGNFPPRFSGRQFPNYSSELNVNALELEDSALYLCASSLIPSVYNSPLHFGNGTRLTVT.

The chain combines TRBV25-1 with TRBJ1-1; 8 nucleotides line up with TRBD1. With 6 bases clipped from V and 5 bases from J, the junction kept 5 bases outside the gene matches. The CDR3 totals 13 residues. CDR1 and CDR2 (germline): MGHDK, SYGVNS. CDR3 DNA sequence: TGTGCCAGCAGGACAGGGGTTAAGACTGAAGCTTTCTTT. Amino acid sequence: CASRTGVKTEAFF.

This clone was counted once. CDR3 region: CASSSRVNQPQHF. DNA of the CDR3: TGTGCCAGTAGCAGCAGGGTCAATCAGCCCCAGCATTTT. This chain connects TRBV19 to TRBJ1-5; a possible D gene is TRBD1 (5 bases). V lost 6 bases, J lost 3 bases, and 9 bases lay in between. Germline V CDR1 and CDR2: LNHDA, SQIVND (reference sequence). The CDR3 is made up of 13 amino acids.

About this clone itself: One end of the junction is discordant with germline, which a read error may explain. The chain uses TRBV6-5 and TRBJ2-7; 9 nucleotides match TRBD1. The CDR3 is 13 amino acids. CDR1 is MNHEY, CDR2 SVGAGI, per germline. The CDR3 DNA is TGTGCCAGCACTTACGGACAGGGGTACGAGCAGTACTTC. Protein sequence: CASTYGQGYEQYF.

The rearrangement links TRBV6-2 or TRBV6-3 to TRBJ1-4; a weak D match, TRBD1 (5 bases). In germline, CDR1 is MNHEY, CDR2 SVGEGT. The CDR3 is made up of 15 amino acids. With 6 bases removed from V and 0 bases from J, the gap between germline ends came to 11 bases. CDR3 in DNA: TGTGCCAGCAGCCGGGACGGAACAACTAATGAAAAACTGTTTTTT. This sequence encodes CASSRDGTTNEKLFF.

This clone was counted a few times. This chain connects TRBV19 to TRBJ2-5; TRBD1 matches at 7 bases. Germline CDR1 LNHDA, CDR2 SQIVND (reference sequence). J was trimmed by 5 bases and V by 5 bases; bases with no gene match: 11. The CDR3 is made up of 15 amino acids. CDR3 sequence reads: CASSYDRADGETQYF. Written as DNA, the CDR3 is TGTGCCAGTAGTTATGACAGGGCAGACGGGGAGACCCAGTACTTC.

This clone was counted between two and nine times. A junction boundary mismatches the germline segment, possibly from a read error. The sample holds other DNA sequences that translate to the same CDR3. The rearrangement links TRBV19 to TRBJ2-7; D perhaps matches TRBD1 (6 bases). The CDR3 length is 14 residues. CDR1 and CDR2 (germline): LNHDA, SQIVND (reference sequence). In nucleotides, the CDR3 is TGTGCCAGCAGTAGACAGGTCAGCTCCTACGAGCAGTACTTC. Residues: CASSRQVSSYEQYF.

This sequence joins TRBV5-5 and TRBJ1-5; the D gene is possibly TRBD1 (5 bases). Germline V gives CDR1 SGHKS, CDR2 YYEKEE (reference sequence). Trimming stripped 1 base from V and 2 bases from J, with 7 bases between. This CDR3 comprises 14 residues. The CDR3 DNA reads TGTGCCAGCAGCTTGTGGGGGGGCAATCAGCCCCAGCATTTT. It yields the protein CASSLWGGNQPQHF.

The gene calls are TRBV24-1 and TRBJ2-1; 8 nucleotides agree with TRBD1. V trimming: 4 bases; J trimming: 7 bases; junction bases outside the gene matches: 8. The CDR3 has 15 residues. Germline-derived CDR1 and CDR2 are KGHDR and SFDVKD. The chain's CDR3 is CATSDPGQAGNEQFF. The CDR3 DNA is TGTGCCACCAGTGACCCGGGACAGGCTGGTAATGAGCAGTTCTTC.

The chain combines TRBV20-1 with TRBJ2-1; D perhaps matches TRBD2 (5 bases). Trimming removed 6 bases from V and 7 bases from J, with 13 bases in between. Germline V gene sequence: CDR1 DFQATT, CDR2 SNEGSKA (reference sequence). The CDR3 has 12 residues. The CDR3 reads CSASRGSNEQFF. Here the CDR3 DNA reads TGCAGTGCCAGTCGGGGTAGTAATGAGCAGTTCTTC.

In DNA, the CDR3 is TGCGCCAGCAGCCGGAGTGGGACGCAAGAGACCCAGTACTTC. Its protein is CASSRSGTQETQYF. This sequence joins TRBV5-1 and TRBJ2-5; possibly TRBD1 or TRBD2 for D (5 bases each). Trimming removed 4 bases at V and 2 bases at J, with 12 bases between. The CDR3 contains 14 residues. Germline V gives CDR1 SGHRS, CDR2 YFSETQ. Based on the CDR3 plus reference TRBV5-1 and TRBJ2-5, the full variable domain is KAGVTQTPRYLIKTRGQQVTLSCSPISGHRSVSWYQQTPGQGLQFLFEYFSETQRNKGNFPGRFSGRQFSNSRSEMNVSTLELGDSALYLCASSRSGTQETQYFGPGTRLLVL.

The chain combines TRBV7-8 with TRBJ1-6; TRBD1 matches 11 bases. This CDR3 contains 15 residues. Germline V gene lookup returns CDR1 SGHVS and CDR2 FQNEAQ. J was trimmed by 9 bases and V by 0 bases; bases with no gene match: 1. The CDR3 DNA reads as TGTGCCAGCAGCTTAGCGGGGACAGGGGGTTCACCCCTCCACTTT. Translating gives CASSLAGTGGSPLHF.

This clone was seen once. The rearrangement links TRBV2 to TRBJ2-2, with D possibly matching TRBD1 (5 bases). The CDR3 has 15 amino acids. Per germline, CDR1 SNHLY and CDR2 FYNNEI. V lost 2 bases and J 4 bases, leaving 11 bases between the germline ends. DNA for the CDR3: TGTGCCAGCAGTGAACTCCGGACACCCACCGGGGAGCTGTTTTTT. It translates to CASSELRTPTGELFF.

This chain connects TRBV20-1 to TRBJ2-4; D is uncertain. Germline V CDR1 and CDR2: DFQATT, SNEGSKA (reference sequence). This CDR3 contains 13 residues. The V end lost 3 bases, the J end lost 3 bases, and 9 bases lay between the germline ends. The DNA for the CDR3 is TGCAGTGCTAGTGAAGGCATCAAAAACATTCAGTACTTC. Its protein product is CSASEGIKNIQYF.